This TCR beta chain was recovered during a study of T cell repertoires in cytomegalovirus infection. Study background: Shared public TCR beta signatures pointed to both CMV infection and a matching HLA type. General study findings and limits: Carriage of CMV together with the relevant HLA was identifiable through cumulative public TCR beta family frequency.

Via MiXCR, TCRdb re-called the reads, giving one row per CDR3 protein. The sample carries a few hundred thousand distinct CDR3 sequences, about a quarter recorded once. In its sample, this clonotype was seen a few times. Its target is unknown. The clonotype originates from a human donor in good health (CMV status not recorded). Some clones in this sample may be carry-over from other donors' samples. The sequencing input was PBMCs.

DNA for the CDR3: TGCGCCAGCAGCCAAGAATCGGAGCAGTACGTC. Its protein is CASSQESEQYV. V usage is TRBV4-3 and J usage is TRBJ2-7, with D unclear. Per germline, CDR1 LGHNA and CDR2 YSLEER. The CDR3 spans 11 residues. The V gene lost 0 bases and the J gene lost 7 bases, with 4 bases spanning the gap.